The 30 T cell receptor beta chains given below trace back to one sample, sequenced in a study of T cell repertoires in cytomegalovirus infection. No cognate antigen is known for these TCRs. MiXCR, applied by TCRdb to the reads, yields one record per CDR3 protein. The sample lists some 700,000 distinct CDR3 sequences; 30% to 35% were seen once. The source material was cultured PBMCs, sampled from culture after CMV antigen stimulation. Receptors originate from a human donor in good health (CMV status not recorded). Some clones in this sample may be carry-over from other donors' samples.

V and J are TRBV7-8 and TRBJ1-1, with D tentatively TRBD1 (5 bases). V lost 7 bases and J 1 base, leaving 13 bases between the germline ends. The germline V gene has CDR1 SGHVS and CDR2 FQNEAQ. The CDR3 is made up of 14 amino acids. As DNA, the CDR3 is TGTGCCAGCATCCTTTCTCAGGGGAACACTGAAGCTTTCTTT. It is translated as CASILSQGNTEAFF.

J is TRBJ2-7 and V is TRBV6-5; no firm D call. The CDR3 extends over 14 amino acids. Germline loops: CDR1 MNHEY, CDR2 SVGAGI. Trimming stripped 5 bases from V and 2 bases from J, with 13 bases between. CDR3 nucleotides: TGTGCCAGCAGTAAAAGTGCAGCCACCTACGAGCAGTACTTC. The encoded protein is CASSKSAATYEQYF.

This clonotype was detected many times. V usage is TRBV7-2 and J usage is TRBJ2-3; D uncertain. The CDR3 length is 13 residues. The germline CDR1 and CDR2 sequences are SGHTA and FQGNSA. Trimming removed 3 bases from V and 2 bases from J, with 6 bases in between. The CDR3 DNA reads as TGTGCCAGCAGCTTCTTTAACACAGATACGCAGTATTTT. Its protein is CASSFFNTDTQYF.

This rearrangement joins TRBV19 to TRBJ1-5, with D perhaps TRBD1 (6 bases). The germline gives CDR1 LNHDA, CDR2 SQIVND (reference sequence). The CDR3 is made up of 14 amino acids. Trimming cost V 11 bases and J 1 base, with 15 bases left between them. This chain's CDR3 is CAGGGGRSNQPQHF. DNA for the CDR3: TGTGCCGGGGGAGGGGGAAGGAGCAATCAGCCCCAGCATTTT.

The V gene is TRBV20-1, the J gene TRBJ2-3, with 7 bases matching TRBD2. CDR3 size: 15 residues. Germline assignment: CDR1 DFQATT and CDR2 SNEGSKA (reference sequence). Trimming at V came to 6 bases and at J to 2 bases, leaving 11 bases not matched to a gene. The CDR3 reads CSAAPGLKNTDTQYF. Here the CDR3 DNA reads TGCAGTGCCGCACCGGGACTAAAAAACACAGATACGCAGTATTTT.

This clonotype was recorded at least ten times. This rearrangement joins TRBV7-2 to TRBJ2-7, with D possibly TRBD1 on 5 matching bases. The CDR3 sequence is 14 residues long. Per germline, CDR1 SGHTA and CDR2 FQGNSA. V dropped 4 bases and J dropped 4 bases, with 14 bases sitting between them. In DNA form, the CDR3 reads TGTGCCAGCAGCTCACCTTGGGGCCAATACGAGCAGTACTTC. It yields the protein CASSSPWGQYEQYF. The full variable domain, with the rest looked up from reference TRBV7-2 and TRBJ2-7, is GAGVSQSPSNKVTEKGKDVELRCDPISGHTALYWYRQSLGQGLEFLIYFQGNSAPDKSGLPSDRFSAERTGGSVSTLTIQRTQQEDSAVYLCASSSPWGQYEQYFGPGTRLTVT.

This clonotype was observed a single time. One base away lies a much larger clone, so this may be a sequencing read error. The J gene is TRBJ2-1, the V gene TRBV11-2; 10 positions match TRBD2. CDR3 size: 16 residues. Germline V lookup: CDR1 SGHAT, CDR2 FQNNGV. V was pared by 5 bases and J by 7 bases, with 11 bases of the junction left unmatched. CDR3 amino acids: CASSVKSRAGGNEQFF. The DNA of the CDR3 is TGTGCCAGCAGCGTAAAGTCGAGAGCGGGAGGGAATGAGCAGTTCTTC.

This clonotype has a handful of counts. The chain has TRBV27 and TRBJ2-1, with D unresolved. Germline CDR1 MNHEY, CDR2 SMNVEV (reference sequence). Trimming cost V 1 base and J 2 bases, with 9 bases left between them. There are 15 residues in the CDR3. The CDR3 protein is CASSLFSRTYNEQFF. For the CDR3, the DNA is TGTGCCAGCAGTTTATTTTCCAGAACCTACAATGAGCAGTTCTTC.

This clonotype was counted a single time. The chain joins TRBV7-9 to TRBJ2-1; D possibly uses TRBD1 or TRBD2 (5 bases each). Per the germline V gene, CDR1 is SEHNR and CDR2 is FQNEAQ (reference sequence). CDR3 length: 14 residues. Trimming removed 6 bases at V and 7 bases at J, with 16 bases between. CDR3 sequence reads: CASRSGTPLNEQFF. As DNA, the CDR3 is TGTGCCAGCAGGTCCGGGACGCCACTAAATGAGCAGTTCTTC.

CDR3 nucleotides: TGTGCCACCACAGAAGGGTGGGGCAGGGACGGTACGCAGTATTTT. Translated, it gives CATTEGWGRDGTQYF. The chain couples TRBV24-1 to TRBJ2-3, with D perhaps assigned TRBD1 or TRBD2 (5 bases each). Germline lookup yields CDR1 KGHDR and CDR2 SFDVKD. The ends were cut back, 8 bases at V and 8 bases at J, with 22 bases in the middle. The CDR3 extends over 15 amino acids.

The table lists this clonotype with a few counts. The J gene is TRBJ1-1, the V gene TRBV6-8; weak D call: TRBD1 (5 bases). Germline V gives CDR1 MNHGY, CDR2 SAAAGT. The CDR3 has 12 amino acids. Trimming took 10 bases from V and 4 from J, leaving 13 bases between them. This CDR3 reads CATQRGGTEAFF. In DNA form, the CDR3 reads TGTGCCACCCAACGGGGGGGCACTGAAGCTTTCTTT.

The chain couples TRBV10-3 to TRBJ2-2; D gene uncertain. This CDR3 comprises 11 residues. Germline V gene data show CDR1 as ENHRY and CDR2 as SYGVKD. Trimming removed 2 bases from V and 5 bases from J, with 0 bases in between. The chain's CDR3 is CAISETGELFF. The CDR3 nucleotides are TGTGCCATCAGTGAGACCGGGGAGCTGTTTTTT.

The rearrangement joins TRBV12-3 or TRBV12-4 to TRBJ2-1; D unclear. Trimming cost V 4 bases and J 4 bases, with 14 bases left between them. The CDR3 runs 15 residues. CDR3 nucleotides: TGTGCCAGCAGTTACAGACCCTTTATGTACAATGAGCAGTTCTTC. Its protein is CASSYRPFMYNEQFF.

The chain joins TRBV20-1 to TRBJ2-5; TRBD2 agrees at 10 bases. This CDR3 is built from 19 residues. V shed 1 base, J shed 0 bases, and the junction held 14 bases outside the gene matches. In germline, CDR1 is DFQATT, CDR2 SNEGSKA (reference sequence). The CDR3 DNA follows: TGCAGTGCTAGAGTACCTAGCGGGAGCCTCCGGGGGTACCAAGAGACCCAGTACTTC. This codes for CSARVPSGSLRGYQETQYF.

The chain links TRBV7-2 to TRBJ2-3, with TRBD1 matching 7 bases. Germline V lookup: CDR1 SGHTA, CDR2 FQGNSA. V lost 2 bases and J lost 6; bases outside the gene matches: 8. The CDR3 length is 15 residues. The CDR3 DNA reads as TGTGCCAGCAGCTTATCGACAGGGACCCCCGATACGCAGTATTTT. This sequence encodes CASSLSTGTPDTQYF. The full variable domain, its missing parts supplied by reference TRBV7-2 and TRBJ2-3, is GAGVSQSPSNKVTEKGKDVELRCDPISGHTALYWYRQSLGQGLEFLIYFQGNSAPDKSGLPSDRFSAERTGGSVSTLTIQRTQQEDSAVYLCASSLSTGTPDTQYFGPGTRLTVL.

This clonotype was seen just once. The rearrangement joins TRBV4-3 to TRBJ2-1; a weak D match, TRBD2 (5 bases). V shed 2 bases and J shed 5 bases, with 10 bases lying between them. Germline V gene lookup returns CDR1 LGHNA and CDR2 YSLEER. The CDR3 length is 14 residues. DNA of the CDR3: TGCGCCAGCAGCCAACGACTAACTAACAATGAGCAGTTCTTC. This gives the protein CASSQRLTNNEQFF.

V and J are TRBV6-6 and TRBJ2-2; D is possibly TRBD1 or TRBD2 (6 bases each). The V and J ends lost 7 bases and 4 bases respectively, with 31 bases between them. There are 20 residues in the CDR3. CDR1 MNHNY and CDR2 SVGAGI come from the germline V gene (reference sequence). The CDR3 DNA is TGTGCCAGCATCTACAGGGCCTCCTATTCCGGGGGCGTTTCCACCGGGGAGCTGTTTTTT. It translates to CASIYRASYSGGVSTGELFF.

The gene calls are TRBV10-3 and TRBJ2-5; 7 nucleotides align to TRBD1. CDR3 length: 13 residues. Trimming took 11 bases from V and 5 from J; bases not matched to a gene: 11. Germline values: CDR1 ENHRY, CDR2 SYGVKD. CDR3 sequence reads: CAGSRDRGETQYF. The CDR3 nucleotides read TGTGCCGGCTCCCGGGACAGAGGGGAGACCCAGTACTTC.

This clonotype was recorded a few times. The rearrangement joins TRBV7-9 to TRBJ1-3, with 8 bases identical to TRBD1. Germline assignment: CDR1 SEHNR and CDR2 FQNEAQ (reference sequence). The CDR3 runs to 16 residues. Trimming cost V 4 bases and J 7 bases; bases outside gene matches: 12. CDR3 in amino acids: CASSSPTGALRNTIYF. CDR3 in DNA: TGTGCCAGCAGCTCGCCGACAGGGGCGCTGAGGAACACCATATATTTT.

The chain joins TRBV6-6 to TRBJ2-1; no definite D call. CDR3 length: 15 residues. The germline V gene encodes CDR1 MNHNY and CDR2 SVGAGI (reference sequence). V lost 6 bases and J lost 0, with 12 bases in between. The CDR3 DNA reads TGTGCCAGCAGCCCCTGGATGAGCTCCTACAATGAGCAGTTCTTC. It codes for CASSPWMSSYNEQFF.

The chain couples TRBV7-9 to TRBJ1-3, with a possible D match to TRBD1 (5 bases). CDR1 is SEHNR and CDR2 is FQNEAQ in the germline V gene (reference sequence). Trimming took 5 bases from V and 0 from J, leaving 14 bases between them. The CDR3 contains 16 residues. CDR3 protein: CASSPWRGASGNTIYF. DNA of the CDR3: TGTGCCAGCAGCCCCTGGCGGGGCGCCTCTGGAAACACCATATATTTT.

The genes are TRBV6-5 and TRBJ1-6, with TRBD1 as a possible D gene (6 bases). Germline lookup yields CDR1 MNHEY and CDR2 SVGAGI. Trimming stripped 2 bases from V and 7 bases from J, with 18 bases between. The CDR3 extends over 17 amino acids. This CDR3 reads CASSYGVWDTGNSPLHF. The CDR3 bases are TGTGCCAGCAGTTACGGAGTTTGGGACACCGGGAATTCACCCCTCCACTTT.

The rearrangement uses TRBV7-6 and TRBJ2-7; D possibly corresponds to TRBD1 (5 bases). CDR1 and CDR2 (germline): SGHVS, FNYEAQ. Trimming left V 6 bases short and J 1 base short, with 19 bases between. There are 16 residues in the CDR3. CDR3 nucleotides: TGTGCCAGCAGTCCAGGGTCTCAAGGGTGGTCCTACGAGCAGTACTTC. It is translated as CASSPGSQGWSYEQYF. The full variable domain, with the rest looked up from reference TRBV7-6 and TRBJ2-7, is GAGVSQSPRYKVTKRGQDVALRCDPISGHVSLYWYRQALGQGPEFLTYFNYEAQQDKSGLPNDRFSAERPEGSISTLTIQRTEQRDSAMYRCASSPGSQGWSYEQYFGPGTRLTVT.

This clonotype was found a few times. The genes are TRBV6-6 and TRBJ2-6; D unclear. There are 15 residues in the CDR3. V dropped 2 bases and J dropped 0 bases, with 5 bases sitting between them. Germline-derived CDR1 and CDR2 are MNHNY and SVGAGI (reference sequence). The CDR3 coding sequence is TGTGCCAGCAGTTACGTAAACTCTGGGGCCAACGTCCTGACTTTC. Translating gives CASSYVNSGANVLTF.

The chain recombines TRBV7-9 with TRBJ2-5; 7 positions match TRBD2. The trim removed 1 base at V and 3 bases at J, leaving 11 bases unmatched. Germline CDR1 is SEHNR and CDR2 is FQNEAQ (reference sequence). CDR3 length equals 17 residues. The CDR3, as DNA: TGTGCCAGCAGCTTAGGCCGACTGGGTCTAGCGGAAGAGACCCAGTACTTC. Translating gives CASSLGRLGLAEETQYF.

The DNA for the CDR3 is TGTGCCAGCAGCGGCCGGGGCGTTACAGATACGCAGTATTTT. It translates to CASSGRGVTDTQYF. The V gene is TRBV7-6, the J gene TRBJ2-3; D is possibly TRBD1 or TRBD2 (5 bases each). CDR3 length equals 14 residues. Germline V lookup: CDR1 SGHVS, CDR2 FNYEAQ. V dropped 5 bases and J dropped 3 bases, with 12 bases sitting between them.

This clonotype was seen a handful of times. The gene calls are TRBV14 and TRBJ2-1; a weak D match, TRBD1 (6 bases). The CDR3 sequence is 14 residues long. The germline CDR1 and CDR2 sequences are SGHDN and FVKESK. V lost 6 bases, J lost 9 bases, and 18 bases lay in between. The CDR3 sequence: CASRPTGAPSEQFF. DNA for the CDR3: TGTGCCAGCAGGCCGACAGGAGCCCCGAGTGAGCAGTTCTTC.

This clonotype was seen more than once but under ten times. In nucleotides, the CDR3 is TGTGCCACCAACTCACTAGCGGGAGTCGATCAAGAGACCCAGTACTTC. This translates into CATNSLAGVDQETQYF. V gene TRBV6-2 or TRBV6-3 combines with J gene TRBJ2-5; 11 bases align to TRBD2. Losses at the gene ends were 10 bases for V and 2 bases for J; bases not matched to a gene: 12. The CDR3 runs 16 residues. Per the germline V gene, CDR1 is MNHEY and CDR2 is SVGEGT.

J is TRBJ2-5 and V is TRBV20-1; possibly TRBD2 for D (6 bases). Germline V gene sequence: CDR1 DFQATT, CDR2 SNEGSKA (reference sequence). The CDR3 is 14 residues long. The V end lost 0 bases, the J end lost 2 bases, and 10 bases lay between the germline ends. In DNA, the CDR3 is TGCAGTGCTAGAGATGCGGCGGGACAAGAGACCCAGTACTTC. Translation gives CSARDAAGQETQYF.

A single count supports this clonotype. The CDR3 nucleotides read TGTGCCAGCAGTCAGGGGGGATCTTCACCCCTCCACTTT. This codes for CASSQGGSSPLHF. The chain couples TRBV12-3 or TRBV12-4 to TRBJ1-6; 7 bases map to TRBD1. V lost 5 bases, J lost 9 bases, and 4 bases stayed unmatched. This CDR3 is built from 13 residues.